The 28 T cell receptor beta chains below all came from one sample that was sequenced in a study of blood T cell repertoires in COVID-19. Only in-frame clones appear in the TCRdb table, and some are missing; sequencing was by immunoSEQ multiplex PCR. The data show some 47,000 clones, 90% seen once. The material sequenced was peripheral blood. The receptor source for this set is a man between 70 and 80 years old with acute or convalescent COVID-19.

The chain is built from TRBV5-5 and TRBJ2-7; 8 bases map to TRBD1. CDR3 length: 16 amino acids. V dropped 0 bases and J dropped 4; count of bases not matched to a gene: 9. Per germline, CDR1 SGHKS and CDR2 YYEKEE (reference sequence). This CDR3 is CASSLGGTGPPYEQYF. DNA of the CDR3: TGTGCCAGCAGCTTGGGGGGGACAGGACCCCCGTACGAGCAGTACTTC.

V is TRBV5-6 and J is TRBJ1-1; D remains unclear. This CDR3 comprises 15 residues. With 2 bases removed from V and 2 bases from J, the gap between germline ends came to 13 bases. Germline loops: CDR1 SGHDT, CDR2 YYEEEE. The CDR3, as DNA: TGTGCCAGCAGCTTCAATTGGCCCCTTAACACTGAAGCTTTCTTT. Translated: CASSFNWPLNTEAFF.

This clone was found once. The chain has TRBV10-3 and TRBJ2-3; 15 bases match TRBD2. V was pared by 4 bases and J by 1 base, with 9 bases of the junction left unmatched. CDR1 is ENHRY, CDR2 SYGVKD, per germline. The CDR3 is 19 residues long. In nucleotides, the CDR3 is TGTGCCATCAGTGGCCAACCGGGACTAGCGGGGGGACGCACAGATACGCAGTATTTT. It encodes CAISGQPGLAGGRTDTQYF.

The rearrangement uses TRBV18 and TRBJ1-2; D not resolved. Germline V gives CDR1 KGHSH, CDR2 LQKENI. Trimming removed 2 bases from V and 3 bases from J, with 7 bases in between. The CDR3 spans 13 residues. The DNA for the CDR3 is TGTGCCAGCTCACCAGACAAAGACTATGGCTACACCTTC. Translated: CASSPDKDYGYTF. Filled out from reference TRBV18 and TRBJ1-2, the complete variable domain reads NAGVMQNPRHLVRRRGQEARLRCSPMKGHSHVYWYRQLPEEGLKFMVYLQKENIIDESGMPKERFSAEFPKEGPSILRIQQVVRGDSAAYFCASSPDKDYGYTFGSGTRLTVV.

The chain has TRBV9 and TRBJ2-3, with 8 nucleotides matching TRBD2. The J segment lost 2 bases and the V segment lost 4 bases, leaving 6 bases of the junction unmatched. Germline CDR1 reads SGDLS; CDR2 reads YYNGEE. The CDR3 has 15 residues. This CDR3 reads CASSPSGGLTDTQYF. The CDR3 coding sequence is TGTGCCAGCAGCCCCAGCGGGGGCCTCACAGATACGCAGTATTTT.

The chain recombines TRBV6-2 or TRBV6-3 with TRBJ2-7; TRBD2 matches 7 bases. V lost 5 bases, J lost 1 base, and 8 bases stayed unmatched. CDR1 is MNHEY, CDR2 SVGEGT, per germline. The CDR3 is made up of 15 amino acids. The CDR3 nucleotides are TGTGCCAGCAGTCCCCGAGGAGCGGGGTCCTACGAGCAGTACTTC. It encodes CASSPRGAGSYEQYF.

The gene calls are TRBV6-5 and TRBJ2-1, with 7 bases fitting TRBD1. The CDR3 has 15 amino acids. The V segment lost 6 bases and the J segment 3 bases; nucleotides outside the gene matches: 8. Germline-derived CDR1 and CDR2 are MNHEY and SVGAGI. CDR3 nucleotides: TGTGCCAGCAGCTTGACAGGGCCGAACTACAATGAGCAGTTCTTC. It codes for CASSLTGPNYNEQFF.

The rearrangement links TRBV11-2 to TRBJ1-2; tentative D call: TRBD1 (5 bases). V lost 8 bases, J lost 6 bases, and 22 bases lay in between. CDR1 and CDR2 (germline): SGHAT, FQNNGV. This CDR3 comprises 15 residues. CDR3 DNA: TGTGCCAGCTCCACCCGGCGATCCGGGGGTGATGGCTACACCTTC. Its translation is CASSTRRSGGDGYTF.

The V and J genes are TRBV19 and TRBJ2-7, with 11 bases that match TRBD2. Germline assignment: CDR1 LNHDA and CDR2 SQIVND (reference sequence). This CDR3 region has 13 residues. V shed 8 bases, J shed 5 bases, and the junction held 5 bases outside the gene matches. The CDR3 DNA reads as TGTGCCAGTTCTAGCGGGGGGACAAACGAGCAGTACTTC. Translation gives CASSSGGTNEQYF.

This sequence joins TRBV11-2 and TRBJ1-5, with 7 bases lining up with TRBD1. Germline V lookup: CDR1 SGHAT, CDR2 FQNNGV. The CDR3 has 15 amino acids. V gave up 2 bases and J gave up 1 base; unmatched junction bases: 2. The CDR3, as DNA: TGTGCCAGCAGCTTACAACAGGGGAGCAATCAGCCCCAGCATTTT. As protein: CASSLQQGSNQPQHF.

The chain uses TRBV6-5 and TRBJ1-6, with D uncertain. The length of the CDR3 is 14 residues. The V and J ends lost 7 bases and 6 bases respectively, with 13 bases between them. Per the germline V gene, CDR1 is MNHEY and CDR2 is SVGAGI. The CDR3 loop is CASMGTGGNSPLHF. CDR3 in DNA: TGTGCCAGCATGGGAACCGGAGGTAATTCACCCCTCCACTTT.

The DNA for the CDR3 is TGTGCCATCAGTGAGTCACAGGGGGGGAGCAATGAGCAGTTCTTC. As protein: CAISESQGGSNEQFF. The rearrangement uses TRBV10-3 and TRBJ2-1, with D possibly being TRBD1 (8 bases). The CDR3 extends over 15 amino acids. V gave up 0 bases and J gave up 6 bases, with 12 bases separating them. Germline CDR1 and CDR2: ENHRY and SYGVKD.

This chain joins TRBV9 and TRBJ2-2; 9 positions agree with TRBD1. V was pared by 2 bases and J by 3 bases, with 11 bases of the junction left unmatched. Germline V gene sequence: CDR1 SGDLS, CDR2 YYNGEE. This CDR3 comprises 18 residues. CDR3 loop: CASSVQPGTGLYTGELFF. The DNA for the CDR3 is TGTGCCAGCAGCGTCCAGCCCGGGACAGGGTTGTACACCGGGGAGCTGTTTTTT.

The gene calls are TRBV7-6 and TRBJ1-1; possible D gene TRBD1, 6 bases. CDR3 length: 14 amino acids. Trimming cost V 4 bases and J 2 bases, with 11 bases left between them. CDR1 and CDR2 from the germline V gene are SGHVS and FNYEAQ. The CDR3 DNA is TGTGCCAGCAGCTCGAGGGGGGGCAACACTGAAGCTTTCTTT. Residues: CASSSRGGNTEAFF.

V is TRBV5-4 and J is TRBJ1-1; 8 bases line up with TRBD1. Germline values: CDR1 SGHNT, CDR2 YYREEE (reference sequence). This CDR3 comprises 19 residues. J lost 1 base, V lost 2 bases, and 16 bases had no gene match. The CDR3 DNA sequence: TGTGCCAGCAGCTTTGGGTCGGCGGCCAGGGGGCAGGGGAACACTGAAGCTTTCTTT. It codes for CASSFGSAARGQGNTEAFF.

The V gene is TRBV6-5, the J gene TRBJ2-1, with 14 bases that match TRBD2. The CDR3 covers 15 residues. The J segment lost 6 bases and the V segment lost 6 bases, leaving 4 bases of the junction unmatched. CDR1 and CDR2 from the germline V gene are MNHEY and SVGAGI. CDR3 sequence reads: CASRPGTSGSNEQFF. CDR3 coding DNA: TGTGCCAGCAGACCAGGGACTAGCGGGAGCAATGAGCAGTTCTTC.

The gene calls are TRBV5-5 and TRBJ2-3; D is ambiguous. V dropped 2 bases and J dropped 4 bases, with 5 bases sitting between them. The CDR3 totals 12 residues. The germline gives CDR1 SGHKS, CDR2 YYEKEE (reference sequence). CDR3 coding DNA: TGTGCCAGCAGCTTCGTAGCAGATACGCAGTATTTT. Protein product: CASSFVADTQYF. Supplemented by reference TRBV5-5 and TRBJ2-3, the full variable domain reads DAGVTQSPTHLIKTRGQQVTLRCSPISGHKSVSWYQQVLGQGPQFIFQYYEKEERGRGNFPDRFSARQFPNYSSELNVNALLLGDSALYLCASSFVADTQYFGPGTRLTVL.

The chain uses TRBV19 and TRBJ1-4, with a weak D call TRBD1 (5 bases). Germline V gene sequence: CDR1 LNHDA, CDR2 SQIVND (reference sequence). V was cut by 6 bases and J by 3 bases, with 20 bases left in between. The CDR3 totals 17 residues. CDR3 in amino acids: CASSEDIVHQPNEKLFF. Written as DNA, the CDR3 is TGTGCCAGTAGCGAGGACATTGTGCACCAACCTAATGAAAAACTGTTTTTT.

The chain has TRBV6-2 or TRBV6-3 and TRBJ1-2; TRBD1 might be the D (5 bases). Germline V lookup: CDR1 MNHEY, CDR2 SVGEGT. This CDR3 has 15 amino acids. Trimming cost V 6 bases and J 4 bases, with 18 bases left between them. Written as DNA, the CDR3 is TGTGCCAGCAGCCCTGTGCTTGGGGGAGGCTATGGCTACACCTTC. It specifies CASSPVLGGGYGYTF.

This sequence joins TRBV7-2 and TRBJ2-1, with D tentatively TRBD2 (5 bases). The germline V and J ends were trimmed by 3 bases and 1 base, with 10 bases remaining between them. From germline, CDR1 is SGHTA and CDR2 FQGNSA. The CDR3 spans 15 residues. This CDR3 is CASSFSGISYNEQFF. As DNA, the CDR3 is TGTGCCAGCAGCTTCAGCGGAATATCCTACAATGAGCAGTTCTTC. Full variable domain (outside the CDR3, taken from reference TRBV7-2 and TRBJ2-1): GAGVSQSPSNKVTEKGKDVELRCDPISGHTALYWYRQSLGQGLEFLIYFQGNSAPDKSGLPSDRFSAERTGGSVSTLTIQRTQQEDSAVYLCASSFSGISYNEQFFGPGTRLTVL.

This rearrangement joins TRBV6-5 to TRBJ1-1; D not certain. Germline V gene data show CDR1 as MNHEY and CDR2 as SVGAGI. V was shortened by 2 bases and J by 6 bases, with 10 bases between the two germline ends. The CDR3 is 13 residues long. The CDR3 DNA is TGTGCCAGCAGTTACCTACAGTGGGCTGAAGCTTTCTTT. Translating gives CASSYLQWAEAFF.

This clone was found a few times. The chain couples TRBV4-3 to TRBJ1-6; D gene unclear. The CDR3 is 15 amino acids. Germline-derived CDR1 and CDR2 are LGHNA and YSLEER. The germline V and J ends were trimmed by 0 bases and 10 bases, with 13 bases remaining between them. The CDR3: CASSQDPKPNSPLHF. CDR3 coding DNA: TGCGCCAGCAGCCAAGACCCTAAGCCAAACTCACCCCTCCACTTT.

This chain connects TRBV3-1 (or the pseudogene TRBV3-2) to TRBJ1-5; D is unresolved. Germline V CDR1 and CDR2: LGHDT, YNNKEL (reference sequence). The CDR3 runs 17 residues. The V and J ends lost 0 bases and 5 bases respectively, with 17 bases between them. CDR3 nucleotide sequence: TGTGCCAGCAGCCAAGATATCACAGCTCCTCTTCATCAGCCCCAGCATTTT. As protein: CASSQDITAPLHQPQHF.

The V and J genes are TRBV23-1 and TRBJ2-4, with 7 bases fitting TRBD1. TRBV23-1 is marked as an open reading frame, function uncertain. Trimming removed 0 bases from V and 3 bases from J; junction bases left unmatched: 5. The CDR3 consists of 16 residues. CDR3 protein: CASSQSPDRVKNIQYF. The CDR3 bases are TGCGCCAGCAGTCAATCGCCCGACAGGGTCAAAAACATTCAGTACTTC.

V usage is TRBV7-2 and J usage is TRBJ1-5; TRBD1 is a possible D gene (6 bases). Trimming took off 5 bases at V and 0 bases at J, with 17 bases between the two ends. CDR3 size: 17 residues. Germline CDR1 reads SGHTA; CDR2 reads FQGNSA. The CDR3, as DNA: TGTGCCAGCAGCCCACTAGACAGGCGGAATAGCAATCAGCCCCAGCATTTT. It yields the protein CASSPLDRRNSNQPQHF. Drawing the rest from reference TRBV7-2 and TRBJ1-5, the complete variable domain is GAGVSQSPSNKVTEKGKDVELRCDPISGHTALYWYRQSLGQGLEFLIYFQGNSAPDKSGLPSDRFSAERTGGSVSTLTIQRTQQEDSAVYLCASSPLDRRNSNQPQHFGDGTRLSIL.

This clone was found once. V is TRBV7-3 and J is TRBJ2-1, with 7 bases lining up with TRBD2. CDR1 is SGHTA and CDR2 is FQGTGA in the germline V gene. V trimming: 1 base; J trimming: 8 bases; junction bases outside the gene matches: 11. The CDR3 is 16 residues long. CDR3 in amino acids: CASSLNGGGRADEQFF. In nucleotides, the CDR3 is TGTGCCAGCAGCTTAAATGGTGGAGGGAGGGCTGATGAGCAGTTCTTC.

The chain recombines TRBV5-1 with TRBJ1-3, with D maybe TRBD1 (6 bases). CDR3 length: 18 amino acids. V was cut by 3 bases and J by 3 bases, with 22 bases left in between. CDR1 SGHRS and CDR2 YFSETQ come from the germline V gene. CDR3 in amino acids: CASSSENTFQGYGNTIYF. In DNA form, the CDR3 reads TGCGCCAGCAGCTCGGAAAACACCTTTCAGGGGTATGGAAACACCATATATTTT.

V is TRBV7-9 and J is TRBJ2-1, with D perhaps TRBD1 (5 bases). CDR3 size: 15 residues. Trimming removed 2 bases from V and 1 base from J, with 9 bases in between. In germline, CDR1 is SEHNR, CDR2 FQNEAQ (reference sequence). This CDR3 is CASSLSGKSYNEQFF. CDR3 bases: TGTGCCAGCAGCTTATCAGGGAAATCCTACAATGAGCAGTTCTTC.